Below are 13 T cell receptor beta chains sequenced from a single sample in a study of CD8 T cells in ankylosing spondylitis. TCRdb re-called the 5' RACE reads through MiXCR, storing one row per CDR3 protein. The repertoire holds a few hundred thousand distinct CDR3 sequences, 20% to 25% seen once, with over 10% in the top ten. Sequencing input: blood, either unsorted or a sorted T cell fraction (not recorded which). The source is a male donor with ankylosing spondylitis or in good health (not recorded which).

The chain uses TRBV4-1 and TRBJ1-5; perhaps TRBD1 as D (6 bases). The CDR3 is 16 residues long. V gave up 0 bases and J gave up 6 bases, with 15 bases separating them. Germline lookup yields CDR1 MGHRA and CDR2 YSYEKL. The CDR3 DNA sequence: TGCGCCAGCAGCCAAGATCCAGGGGTATTGGGTCAGCCCCAGCATTTT. Encoded protein: CASSQDPGVLGQPQHF.

The gene calls are TRBV27 and TRBJ2-1, with 9 positions matching TRBD2. Losses at the gene ends were 3 bases for V and 8 bases for J; bases not matched to a gene: 14. CDR3 length: 17 residues. The germline V gene has CDR1 MNHEY and CDR2 SMNVEV (reference sequence). CDR3 protein: CASSFFPGGGAGYEQFF. Here the CDR3 DNA reads TGTGCCAGCAGTTTTTTTCCTGGCGGGGGGGCCGGCTATGAGCAGTTCTTC.

This clonotype has just a few counts. The V and J genes are TRBV9 and TRBJ2-3; 11 bases agree with TRBD2. CDR1 and CDR2 from the germline V gene are SGDLS and YYNGEE. Unmatched junction bases numbered 15, after V lost 1 base and J lost 2 bases. This CDR3 is 20 amino acids long. The CDR3 nucleotides read TGTGCCAGCAGCGTATCCCGAAGCTTGAGACTAGCGGGGAACACAGATACGCAGTATTTT. This sequence encodes CASSVSRSLRLAGNTDTQYF.

V gene TRBV2 combines with J gene TRBJ1-5; possibly TRBD1 for D (5 bases). V lost 10 bases and J lost 0, with 13 bases in between. The germline CDR1 and CDR2 sequences are SNHLY and FYNNEI. This CDR3 has 14 residues. CDR3 DNA sequence: TGTGCCACCCATGGGGGGAATAGCAATCAGCCCCAGCATTTT. Translated, it gives CATHGGNSNQPQHF.

This clonotype came up a few times. The chain uses TRBV29-1 and TRBJ1-2; TRBD1 matches 7 bases. Germline CDR1 SQVTM, CDR2 ANQGSEA. V lost 3 bases, J lost 6 bases, and 7 bases stayed unmatched. This CDR3 has 13 amino acids. CDR3: CSVDSGTDDGYTF. CDR3 DNA: TGCAGCGTTGATTCGGGGACAGACGATGGCTACACCTTC.

The chain is built from TRBV4-1 and TRBJ2-7; no clear D. The CDR3 is made up of 16 amino acids. The V gene's germline CDR1 is MGHRA and CDR2 YSYEKL. V dropped 0 bases and J dropped 1 base, with 13 bases sitting between them. CDR3 loop: CASSQESSTASYEQYF. CDR3 coding DNA: TGCGCCAGCAGCCAAGAATCCTCGACGGCTTCCTACGAGCAGTACTTC.

The chain recombines TRBV30 with TRBJ2-7; 9 bases map to TRBD1. V lost 1 base to trimming and J lost 5 bases; unmatched junction nucleotides: 6. CDR1 is GTSNPN, CDR2 SVGIG, per germline (reference sequence). The CDR3 sequence is 14 residues long. This chain's CDR3 is CAWSGGQGSDEQYF. The CDR3 DNA is TGTGCCTGGAGTGGCGGACAGGGGTCTGACGAGCAGTACTTC.

This sequence joins TRBV5-6 and TRBJ2-1, with a possible D match to TRBD2 (6 bases). V gave up 2 bases and J gave up 0 bases, with 15 bases separating them. This CDR3 spans 17 amino acids. In germline, CDR1 is SGHDT, CDR2 YYEEEE. This CDR3 reads CASSFVGGVSSYNEQFF. The CDR3 region has the DNA TGTGCCAGCAGCTTCGTTGGCGGGGTGAGCTCCTACAATGAGCAGTTCTTC. Full variable domain (missing parts from reference TRBV5-6 and TRBJ2-1): DAGVTQSPTHLIKTRGQQVTLRCSPKSGHDTVSWYQQALGQGPQFIFQYYEEEERQRGNFPDRFSGHQFPNYSSELNVNALLLGDSALYLCASSFVGGVSSYNEQFFGPGTRLTVL.

This clonotype has just a few counts. The gene calls are TRBV3-1 and TRBJ2-7; 7 nucleotides align to TRBD1. This CDR3 contains 14 residues. The germline V gene has CDR1 LGHDT and CDR2 YNNKEL (reference sequence). The J segment lost 3 bases and the V segment lost 4 bases, leaving 6 bases of the junction unmatched. The CDR3 reads CASSPGAGGYEQYF. The CDR3 nucleotides read TGTGCCAGCAGCCCCGGGGCAGGGGGCTACGAGCAGTACTTC.

This clonotype is a singleton in its sample. The CDR3 loop is CSAREVSSNYEQYF. The CDR3 DNA is TGCAGTGCTAGAGAAGTTTCCAGTAACTACGAGCAGTACTTC. The J gene is TRBJ2-7, the V gene TRBV20-1; no definite D call. Trimming left V 0 bases short and J 3 bases short, with 12 bases between. The CDR3 totals 14 residues. Germline CDR1 and CDR2: DFQATT and SNEGSKA (reference sequence).

The chain combines TRBV7-8 with TRBJ1-1; weak D call: TRBD1 (5 bases). This CDR3 contains 15 residues. The germline V gene has CDR1 SGHVS and CDR2 FQNEAQ. Deletions cut 1 base from V and 0 bases from J, with 9 bases between. CDR3 bases: TGTGCCAGCAGCTTAGGTGGGGGAGTGAACACTGAAGCTTTCTTT. It specifies CASSLGGGVNTEAFF. Complete variable domain (other parts from reference TRBV7-8 and TRBJ1-1): GAGVSQSPRYKVAKRGQDVALRCDPISGHVSLFWYQQALGQGPEFLTYFQNEAQLDKSGLPSDRFFAERPEGSVSTLKIQRTQQEDSAVYLCASSLGGGVNTEAFFGQGTRLTVV.

The chain combines TRBV7-9 with TRBJ2-1; tentatively, D is TRBD2 (5 bases). V lost 1 base to trimming and J lost 5 bases, with 9 bases between them. Germline lookup yields CDR1 SEHNR and CDR2 FQNEAQ (reference sequence). The CDR3 length is 14 residues. CDR3 in amino acids: CASSLGPRDNEQFF. CDR3 sequence (DNA): TGTGCCAGCAGCTTAGGACCGAGGGACAATGAGCAGTTCTTC.

This chain uses TRBV6-2 or TRBV6-3 with TRBJ2-5; 10 positions agree with TRBD2. This CDR3 contains 15 residues. Germline V CDR1 and CDR2: MNHEY, SVGEGT. Unmatched junction bases numbered 3, after V lost 2 bases and J lost 3 bases. CDR3 amino acids: CASSYERGGKETQYF. The CDR3 bases are TGTGCCAGCAGTTACGAGCGGGGGGGTAAAGAGACCCAGTACTTC.